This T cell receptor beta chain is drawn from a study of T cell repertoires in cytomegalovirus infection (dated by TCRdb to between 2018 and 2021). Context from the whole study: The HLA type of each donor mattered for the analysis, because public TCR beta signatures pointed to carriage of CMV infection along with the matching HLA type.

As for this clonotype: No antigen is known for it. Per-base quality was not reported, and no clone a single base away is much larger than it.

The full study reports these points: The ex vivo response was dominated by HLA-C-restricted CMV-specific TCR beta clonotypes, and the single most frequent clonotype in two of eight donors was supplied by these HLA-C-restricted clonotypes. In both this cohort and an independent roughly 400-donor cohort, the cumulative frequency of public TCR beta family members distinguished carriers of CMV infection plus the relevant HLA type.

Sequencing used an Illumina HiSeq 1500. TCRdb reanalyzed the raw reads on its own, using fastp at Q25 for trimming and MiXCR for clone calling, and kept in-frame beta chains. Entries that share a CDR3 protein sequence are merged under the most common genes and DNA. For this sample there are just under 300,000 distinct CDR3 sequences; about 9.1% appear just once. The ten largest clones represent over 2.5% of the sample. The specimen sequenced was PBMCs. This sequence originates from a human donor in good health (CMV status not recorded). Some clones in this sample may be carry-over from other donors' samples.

This receptor carries the CDR3 CSVEYASRGPSNNEQFF. In nucleotides, the sequence is TGCAGCGTTGAATATGCGAGCAGGGGTCCCAGCAACAATGAGCAGTTCTTC. The rearranged chain carries TRBV29-1 and TRBJ2-1; the D gene is possibly TRBD1, with 6 bases matching. CDR1 SQVTM and CDR2 ANQGSEA were looked up in the germline V gene. The CDR3, cysteine through phenylalanine, is 17 amino acids long. Just the 51-base CDR3 DNA is kept, in frame starting at base 1. At the junction V is shortened by 2 bases and J by 5 bases, with 22 bases in between.